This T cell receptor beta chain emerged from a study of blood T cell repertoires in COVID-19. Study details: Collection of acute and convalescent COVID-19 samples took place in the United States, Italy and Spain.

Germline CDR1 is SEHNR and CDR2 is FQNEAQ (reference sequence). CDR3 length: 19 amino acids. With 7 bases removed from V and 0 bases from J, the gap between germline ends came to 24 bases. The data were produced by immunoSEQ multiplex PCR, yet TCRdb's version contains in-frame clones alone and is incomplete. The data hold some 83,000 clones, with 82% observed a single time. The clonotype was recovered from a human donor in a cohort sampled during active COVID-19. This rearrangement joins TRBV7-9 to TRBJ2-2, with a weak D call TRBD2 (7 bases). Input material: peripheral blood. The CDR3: CASITRAGAVYANTGELFF. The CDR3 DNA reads TGTGCCAGCATTACCCGGGCGGGGGCTGTATACGCGAACACCGGGGAGCTGTTTTTT.